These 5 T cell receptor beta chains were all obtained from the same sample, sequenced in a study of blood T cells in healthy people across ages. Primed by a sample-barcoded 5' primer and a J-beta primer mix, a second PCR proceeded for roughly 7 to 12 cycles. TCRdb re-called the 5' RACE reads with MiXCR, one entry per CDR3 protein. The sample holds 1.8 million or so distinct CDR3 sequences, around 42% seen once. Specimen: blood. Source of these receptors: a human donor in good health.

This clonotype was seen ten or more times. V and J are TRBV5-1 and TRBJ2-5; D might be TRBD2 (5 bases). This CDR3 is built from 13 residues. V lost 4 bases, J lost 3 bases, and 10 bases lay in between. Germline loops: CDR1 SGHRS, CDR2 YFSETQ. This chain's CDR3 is CASSLDWEETQYF. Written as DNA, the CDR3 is TGCGCCAGCAGCCTGGACTGGGAAGAGACCCAGTACTTC.

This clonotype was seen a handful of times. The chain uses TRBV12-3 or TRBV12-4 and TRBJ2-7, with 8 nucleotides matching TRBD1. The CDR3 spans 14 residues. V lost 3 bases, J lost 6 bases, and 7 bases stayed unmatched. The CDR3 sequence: CASSFTRGRSEQYF. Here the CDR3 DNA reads TGTGCCAGCAGTTTTACCAGGGGGCGCTCCGAGCAGTACTTC.

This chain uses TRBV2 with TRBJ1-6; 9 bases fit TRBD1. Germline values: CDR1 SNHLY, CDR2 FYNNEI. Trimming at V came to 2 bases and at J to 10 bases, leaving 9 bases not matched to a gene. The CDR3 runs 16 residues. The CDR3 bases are TGTGCCAGCAGTGAATTAGGACAGGGGATGGGGTCACCCCTCCACTTT. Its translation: CASSELGQGMGSPLHF.

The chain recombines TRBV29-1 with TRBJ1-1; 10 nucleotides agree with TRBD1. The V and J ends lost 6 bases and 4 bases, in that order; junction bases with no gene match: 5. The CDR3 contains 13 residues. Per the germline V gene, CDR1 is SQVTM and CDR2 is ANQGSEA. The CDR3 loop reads CSVWDRGATEAFF. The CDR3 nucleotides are TGCAGCGTATGGGACAGGGGTGCCACTGAAGCTTTCTTT.

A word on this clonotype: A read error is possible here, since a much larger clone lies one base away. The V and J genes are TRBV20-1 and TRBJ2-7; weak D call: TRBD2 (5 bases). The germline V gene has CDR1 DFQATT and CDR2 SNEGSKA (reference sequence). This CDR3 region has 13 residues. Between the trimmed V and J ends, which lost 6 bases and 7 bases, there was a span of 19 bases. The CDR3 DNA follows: TGCAGTGCCCCACGGGGATCCTACAATGAGCAGTACTTC. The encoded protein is CSAPRGSYNEQYF.